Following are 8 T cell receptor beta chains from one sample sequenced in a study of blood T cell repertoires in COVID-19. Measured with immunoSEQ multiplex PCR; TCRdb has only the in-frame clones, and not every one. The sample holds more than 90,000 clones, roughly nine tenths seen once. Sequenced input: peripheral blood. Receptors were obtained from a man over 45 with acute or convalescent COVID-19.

DNA of the CDR3: TGTGCCAGTAGTTCGACTAGCGGGGGCGCCTACGAGCAGTACTTC. It codes for CASSSTSGGAYEQYF. This chain connects TRBV19 to TRBJ2-7, with TRBD2 matching over 12 bases. Trimming cost V 5 bases and J 2 bases; bases outside gene matches: 4. Germline CDR1 LNHDA, CDR2 SQIVND (reference sequence). The CDR3 is 15 residues long. The whole variable domain, filled in from reference TRBV19 and TRBJ2-7, reads DGGITQSPKYLFRKEGQNVTLSCEQNLNHDAMYWYRQDPGQGLRLIYYSQIVNDFQKGDIAEGYSVSREKKESFPLTVTSAQKNPTAFYLCASSSTSGGAYEQYFGPGTRLTVT.

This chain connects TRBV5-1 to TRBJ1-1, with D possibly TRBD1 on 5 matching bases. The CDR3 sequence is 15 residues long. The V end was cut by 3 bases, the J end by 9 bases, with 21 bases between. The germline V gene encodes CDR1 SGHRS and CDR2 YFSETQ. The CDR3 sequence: CASSSQGTELEQAFF. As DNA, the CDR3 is TGCGCCAGCAGCTCCCAAGGGACTGAACTGGAACAAGCTTTCTTT.

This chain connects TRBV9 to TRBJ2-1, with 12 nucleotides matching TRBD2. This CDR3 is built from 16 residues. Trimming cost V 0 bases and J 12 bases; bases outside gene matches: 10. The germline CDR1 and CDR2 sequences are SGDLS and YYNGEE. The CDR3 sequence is CASSVATSGGTQAQFF. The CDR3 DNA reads TGTGCCAGCAGCGTAGCAACTAGCGGGGGGACCCAGGCGCAGTTCTTC. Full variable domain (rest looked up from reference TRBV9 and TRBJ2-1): DSGVTQTPKHLITATGQRVTLRCSPRSGDLSVYWYQQSLDQGLQFLIQYYNGEERAKGNILERFSAQQFPDLHSELNLSSLELGDSALYFCASSVATSGGTQAQFFGPGTRLTVL.

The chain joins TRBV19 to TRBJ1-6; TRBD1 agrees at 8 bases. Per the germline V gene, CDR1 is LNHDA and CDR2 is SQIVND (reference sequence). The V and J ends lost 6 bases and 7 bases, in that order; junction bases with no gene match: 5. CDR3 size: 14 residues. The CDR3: CASSHGQGNSPLHF. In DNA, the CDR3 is TGTGCCAGTAGCCATGGACAGGGCAATTCACCCCTCCACTTT.

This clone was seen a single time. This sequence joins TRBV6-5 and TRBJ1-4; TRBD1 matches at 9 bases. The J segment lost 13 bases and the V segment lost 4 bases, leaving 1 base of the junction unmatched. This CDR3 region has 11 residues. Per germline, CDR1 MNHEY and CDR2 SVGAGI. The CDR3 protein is CASSSGQGLFF. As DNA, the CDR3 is TGTGCCAGCAGTTCGGGACAGGGACTGTTTTTT.

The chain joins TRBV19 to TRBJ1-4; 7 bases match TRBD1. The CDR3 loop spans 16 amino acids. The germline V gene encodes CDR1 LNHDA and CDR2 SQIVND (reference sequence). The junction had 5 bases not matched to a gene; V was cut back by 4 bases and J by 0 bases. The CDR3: CASSKTGLATNEKLFF. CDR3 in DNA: TGTGCCAGTAGTAAGACAGGGCTGGCAACTAATGAAAAACTGTTTTTT.

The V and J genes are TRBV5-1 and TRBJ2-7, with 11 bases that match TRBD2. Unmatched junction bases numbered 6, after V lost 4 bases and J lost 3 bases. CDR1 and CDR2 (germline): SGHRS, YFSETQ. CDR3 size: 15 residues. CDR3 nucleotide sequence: TGCGCCAGCAGCGGAATAGCGGGGGGGATCTACGAGCAGTACTTC. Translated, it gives CASSGIAGGIYEQYF.

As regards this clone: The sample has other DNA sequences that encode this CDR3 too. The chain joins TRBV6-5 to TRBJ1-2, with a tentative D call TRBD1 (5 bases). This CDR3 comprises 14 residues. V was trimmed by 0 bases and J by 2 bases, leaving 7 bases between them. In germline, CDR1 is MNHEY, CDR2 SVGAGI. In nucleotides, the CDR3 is TGTGCCAGCAGTTACTCGGGGCGGAACTATGGCTACACCTTC. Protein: CASSYSGRNYGYTF.